This T cell receptor beta chain was identified in a study of blood T cell repertoires in COVID-19. Study at large: PBMCs, B-cell-depleted T cells, or T cells provided the cDNA or gDNA that made up the material.

The CDR3 is made up of 15 amino acids. Germline CDR1 reads MNHEY; CDR2 reads SVGEGT. Trimming took 4 bases from V and 0 from J, leaving 10 bases between them. The repertoire was sequenced with immunoSEQ multiplex PCR; TCRdb's copy has only in-frame clones and lacks some. The table lists 200,000 to 250,000 clones, less than 90% of them singletons. The chain links TRBV6-2 or TRBV6-3 to TRBJ1-3; D is undetermined. The sequence was obtained from a woman in her 30s who had recovered from COVID-19. Specimen: PBMCs or T cells enriched from blood (not recorded which). The CDR3 is CASSSRAASGNTIYF. The CDR3 DNA follows: TGTGCCAGCAGTTCCCGCGCGGCCTCTGGAAACACCATATATTTT.